This T cell receptor beta chain was obtained from a study of cytomegalovirus exposure and HLA in healthy donors (dated by TCRdb to about 2017). Study-level background: According to an earlier analysis of around 600 of the donors, 200 million or so T cells yielded 117 million unique TCR beta sequences and 276 Gb of sequence data. About 320 gigabases of sequencing data and approximately 85 million unique TCR sequences were included in an early release covering about 600 HLA-typed donors. Among the roughly 390 genotyped donors, approximately 81% belonged to the genetic ancestry cluster associated with self-reported Caucasian donors. The study aimed to test whether cataloging public T cell receptors could reveal signatures of past pathogen exposure. Using immunosequencing, the study profiled T cell repertoires from some 670 subjects and related those repertoires to cytomegalovirus serostatus. Along with the roughly 670-subject first cohort, a separate validation cohort of over 90 different subjects was used. High-throughput TCR immunosequencing, statistical association of individual TCRs with disease status, and machine learning were combined to predict cytomegalovirus infection status. In a later analysis, previously published TCR beta repertoires from 666 donors were re-analyzed and high-resolution HLA genotyping was added so that TCR occurrence patterns could be studied. Rather than drawing on any new phenotypic data, the later analysis identified candidate immune exposures from TCR beta sequences and the way those sequences occurred across donors. To decide whether each TCR beta V gene segment behaved as functional or pseudogenic, an earlier analysis of some 600 of the donors relied on high-throughput TCR beta sequencing. Donor age, sex, ethnicity and CMV serostatus were collected together with the repertoire data. In a later genetic analysis, genome-wide SNP genotypes for about 65% of the 666 donors were used, and that subset was treated as a discovery cohort. Every discovery cohort repertoire had been produced on one sequencing platform. HLA typing included class I and class II loci at four-digit resolution. The number of typed donors differed by locus: roughly 629-640 for A, B, C, DRB1 and DQB1; some 500 for DQA1; 606 for DPA1; and 400 to 480 for DPB1. Because of strong linkage in the cohort, four or five DR-DQ haplotypes were treated as single units for association and clustering. Among some 400 genotyped donors of the cohort, an average of around 240,000 unique TCR beta nucleotide sequences was sequenced per donor, of which roughly 17% were non-productive.

The cohort was made up of around 720 healthy bone marrow donors. All cohort members were sampled while nominally healthy, although unrecorded immune exposures were likely present. The donor was CMV seronegative and belonged to the group of 320 or so seronegative cohort members. A peripheral blood sample was provided by each donor, and peripheral blood mononuclear cells were used for TCR beta sequencing. The Qiagen DNeasy Blood Extraction Kit was used to extract genomic DNA from the blood cell samples. As for this clone: The specificity of this receptor is unknown. Per-nucleotide qualities are absent, and no much larger clonotype sits a single base away.

Beyond this particular receptor, the publication reports: The earlier analysis of approximately 590 of the donors excluded some 15 rarely observed V segments, including chromosome 9 orphons, because counts were too low. Some IMGT-functional V segments, including TRBV6-2 and TRBV6-3, could not be told apart with the 87-base-pair reads, so those segments were excluded. When HLA alleles, especially DR and DQ, strongly co-occurred, TCR associations were difficult to assign to individual alleles. In an earlier analysis of some 540 of the donors, most TCR beta V segments appeared in productive rearrangements about 87% or about 30% of the time, broadly matching IMGT annotations. Most TCR sequences were seen in very few donors, while some public TCRs were found in many individuals. Presence/absence analyses assumed roughly uniform sequencing depth across donors, an assumption that may not hold. A few of the identified cytomegalovirus-associated TCR beta chains were confirmed in vitro to be specific for cytomegalovirus antigens. This cohort had only TCR beta chains sequenced, and the lack of alpha or paired-chain data limited which features could be detected. In a later genetic analysis, a missense DCLRE1C variant was associated with V-gene and J-gene trimming of TCR beta chains, and the association was replicated in an independent cohort. For the cohort, immune exposure information was limited to CMV serostatus. A further reported finding was that TCR beta sequences accurately predicted the HLA-A and HLA-B alleles for most subjects in the first cohort. Most CMV-associated TCR beta chains appeared to be HLA-restricted in a later analysis, and the HLA associations seemed to be driven largely by CMV exposure. Linkage disequilibrium might explain the correlated functional status among segregating V segments, but an unknown experimental factor could not be excluded. The authors suggested that the approach could potentially be extended to other disease states and immunological phenotypes. In a later analysis, around 17,000 TCR beta sequences were associated with specific HLA alleles at a false discovery rate of 0.05. Several of the top co-occurrence clusters appeared to be linked to parvovirus B19, influenza, CMV and Epstein-Barr virus, according to a later analysis. In a later analysis, HLA-associated TCR beta chains were found to be more clonally expanded and to have lower generation probabilities than equally common non-associated chains. HLA typing was unavailable for some donors at each locus, so association tests used only the typed subset. The study listed 170 or so TCR beta chains as associated with cytomegalovirus. A later genetic analysis reported fewer N-insertions in productive TCRs among donors in an Asian-associated ancestry cluster than the approximately 670-donor mean. A cluster of highly shared sequence variants was judged likely to represent a technical artifact of the sequencing pipeline. In a later analysis, TCR association rates were found to vary across HLA loci, with the most associated TCRs seen for DRB1 alleles and the fewest for HLA-C alleles. The classifier was reported to diagnose cytomegalovirus status with high specificity and sensitivity in both the original cohort and the validation cohort.

CDR1 and CDR2, looked up from the germline V gene (reference sequence), are MNHEY and SMNVEV. Clipping removes 6 bases from V and 6 bases from J, with 19 as the unmatched junction base count. Including the terminal cysteine and phenylalanine, the CDR3 comprises 18 residues. Here the CDR3 DNA is all that survives: 54 bases in frame from base 1. Library preparation was by the immunoSEQ multiplex PCR assay. For the multiplex PCR, a mixture combining 60 forward primers for TCR Vbeta segments and 13 reverse primers for TCR Jbeta segments was used. Amplification of the CDR3 region of rearranged TCR beta genes was performed with a multiplex PCR assay on genomic DNA. The Illumina HiSeq System was used to sequence the amplified TCR beta libraries as 87-base-pair reads. In the authors' own workflow: A later analysis counted about 80 million unique TCR beta chains across the 690 or so repertoires, and some 11 million of these chains were shared by at least two donors. Raw reads were error-corrected and collapsed into unique sequences by a nearest-neighbor algorithm in which closely related sequences were merged to remove PCR and sequencing errors. Alignment of CDR3 sequences to IMGT reference sequences was used to assign V, D and J gene segments. For a sequence to be retained, a match of at least six nucleotides to both a V gene segment and a J gene segment was required. A rearrangement counted as productive if the CDR3 had no stop codons and remained in frame with V and J, and every other rearrangement counted as non-productive. CDR3 was defined according to IMGT convention as the region running from the second conserved V-encoded cysteine to the conserved J-encoded phenylalanine. Sequences without an unambiguous match to a single V gene segment were excluded from the earlier analysis of approximately 560 of the donors. An earlier analysis of 587 of the donors classified V segments as functional when productive rearrangements were above 56.7% and as segregating when the standard deviation between donors was above 5%. A statistical classification framework was developed to diagnose cytomegalovirus status using the catalog of TCR beta chain sequences. V and J gene assignment, in a later analysis, came from comparing TCR nucleotide sequences with IMGT/GENE-DB human TR gene sequences. Using the TCRdist pipeline, a later analysis assigned CDR3 sequences along with most-parsimonious VDJ recombination scenarios. A later analysis defined each TCR beta chain by its CDR3 amino acid sequence plus V-gene family, and excluded reads lacking a unique V-gene family. A later analysis removed 592 highly shared, low-generation-probability nucleotide sequences to deal with suspected cross-contamination and a sequencing artifact. For each public chain, a later analysis derived a clonal expansion index from normalized ranks of inferred template counts within each repertoire. Generation probabilities in a later analysis came from a VDJ recombination model fitted to out-of-frame rearrangements, and those results were checked against IGoR. In a later analysis, hypergeometric tests were used to score TCR-TCR, TCR-HLA and TCR-CMV co-occurrence, with a repertoire-size bias correction applied to TCR pairs. In a later analysis, false discovery rates were estimated by permuting HLA or CMV assignments 20 times. A later analysis grouped co-occurring TCRs with DBSCAN, adding TCRdist sequence similarity when clustering within HLA-allele-positive subsets. Co-occurrence clustering excluded repertoires with fewer than 30,000 or more than 120,000 public chains, plus five with anomalous nucleotide sharing. TCRdb limited this immuneACCESS table to in-frame rearrangements with V and J called. A share of clones is missing; checked studies link under half to unresolved V genes, and the rest is unexplained. The V and J calls and clone size come from that table; D and trimming were worked out from the DNA. Across this sample there are more than 150,000 clones, with over 70% seen only once. Under 2% of the sample rests with the top ten.

The chain is assembled from TRBV27 and TRBJ2-3; TRBD2 fits 9 bases in the junction. Sequenced sample: PBMCs. The sequence derives from a woman between 18 and 29 years old in good health and CMV-seronegative. The CDR3 protein is CASSLKVAGATRWDTQYF. The DNA sequence is given as TGTGCCAGCAGCCTTAAAGTAGCGGGGGCGACGCGATGGGATACGCAGTATTTT.